This T cell receptor beta chain was obtained from a study of early T cells in non-severe SARS-CoV-2 infection. Study-level background: Sequencing was performed on bulk RNA from unsorted whole blood, leaving chains unpaired. Study conclusions and caveats: CD4 and private specificities were missed by VDJdb matching, which favored anti-spike CD8 responses.

Individual cDNA molecules received unique molecular identifiers during library preparation. Each CDR3 protein is one row after TCRdb ran MiXCR on the 5' RACE reads. The data show around 63,000 distinct CDR3 sequences, approximately 6.1% seen once. This CDR3 spans 13 amino acids. Germline values: CDR1 MDHEN, CDR2 SYDVKM. Trimming pared 7 bases from V and 0 bases from J, leaving 9 bases between. As concerns this clonotype: Its antigen is not identified.

The chain is built from TRBV28 and TRBJ1-1; D unresolved. Specimen: whole blood, collected at baseline. The sequence came from an adult who was a healthcare worker with PCR-confirmed SARS-CoV-2 infection or an uninfected control (not recorded which). CDR3 in amino acids: CASKSNMNTEAFF. The CDR3 DNA reads TGTGCCAGCAAGAGTAATATGAACACTGAAGCTTTCTTT. Based on the CDR3 plus reference TRBV28 and TRBJ1-1, the full variable domain is DVKVTQSSRYLVKRTGEKVFLECVQDMDHENMFWYRQDPGLGLRLIYFSYDVKMKEKGDIPEGYSVSREKKERFSLILESASTNQTSMYLCASKSNMNTEAFFGQGTRLTVV.